The clone carrying this TCR beta chain has a count of ten or more. The antigen is not known. These data originate in a study of T cells in Graves' hyperthyroidism and ophthalmopathy. Using RNA transcripts as the source, TCR beta CDR3 regions were amplified. Primed by the HTBI set, a first-round RT-PCR was run on the TCR CDR3. Via MiXCR, TCRdb re-called the multiplex PCR reads, giving one row per CDR3 protein. The data contain about 640,000 distinct CDR3 sequences, 45% of them singletons. Study results and caveats: Ophthalmopathy and stable hyperthyroidism were separated by a 13 V-J model. Researchers found most expanded thyroid clonotypes above 0.001 in blood as well. Ophthalmopathy prediction by the model preceded onset by a median about 6.5 months.

The receptor was derived from an adult man with Graves' disease, either hyperthyroidism or ophthalmopathy (not recorded which). Specimen: peripheral blood or thyroid tissue (not recorded which).

The CDR3 nucleotides are TGTGCCAGCAGCCCCCGGGACTGGTATCAGCCCCAGCATTTT. Protein: CASSPRDWYQPQHF. The genes are TRBV7-9 and TRBJ1-5, with a possible D match to TRBD1 (5 bases). V was trimmed by 5 bases and J by 5 bases, leaving 13 bases between them. In germline, CDR1 is SEHNR, CDR2 FQNEAQ (reference sequence). The CDR3 has 14 residues. The full variable domain, completed using reference TRBV7-9 and TRBJ1-5, is DTGVSQNPRHKITKRGQNVTFRCDPISEHNRLYWYRQTLGQGPEFLTYFQNEAQLEKSRLLSDRFSAERPKGSFSTLEIQRTEQGDSAMYLCASSPRDWYQPQHFGDGTRLSIL.